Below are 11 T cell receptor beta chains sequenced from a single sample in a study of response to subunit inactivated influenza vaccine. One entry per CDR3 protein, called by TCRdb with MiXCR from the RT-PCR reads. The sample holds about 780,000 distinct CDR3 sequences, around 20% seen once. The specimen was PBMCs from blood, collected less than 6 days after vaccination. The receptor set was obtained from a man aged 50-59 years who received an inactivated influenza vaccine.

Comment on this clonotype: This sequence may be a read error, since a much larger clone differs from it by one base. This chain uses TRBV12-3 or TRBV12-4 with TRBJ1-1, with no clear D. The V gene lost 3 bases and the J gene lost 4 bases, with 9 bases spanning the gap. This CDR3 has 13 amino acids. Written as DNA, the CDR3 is TGTGCCAGCAGTTTCTTCTGTGGCACTGAAGCTTTCTTT. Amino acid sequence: CASSFFCGTEAFF.

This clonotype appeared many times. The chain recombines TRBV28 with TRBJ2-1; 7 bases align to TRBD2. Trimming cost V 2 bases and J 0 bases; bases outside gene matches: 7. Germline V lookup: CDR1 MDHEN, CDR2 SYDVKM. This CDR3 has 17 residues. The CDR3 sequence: CASSLGQRGSSYNEQFF. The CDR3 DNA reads TGTGCCAGCAGTTTAGGTCAGCGCGGGAGCTCCTACAATGAGCAGTTCTTC. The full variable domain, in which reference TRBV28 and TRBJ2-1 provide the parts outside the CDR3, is DVKVTQSSRYLVKRTGEKVFLECVQDMDHENMFWYRQDPGLGLRLIYFSYDVKMKEKGDIPEGYSVSREKKERFSLILESASTNQTSMYLCASSLGQRGSSYNEQFFGPGTRLTVL.

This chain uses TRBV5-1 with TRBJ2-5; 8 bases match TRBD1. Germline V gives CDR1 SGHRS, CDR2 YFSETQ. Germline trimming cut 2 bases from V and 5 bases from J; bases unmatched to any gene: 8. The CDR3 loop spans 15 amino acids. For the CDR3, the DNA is TGCGCCAGCAGCTTCCAGGGGGCGCAGGGGGAGACCCAGTACTTC. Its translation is CASSFQGAQGETQYF.

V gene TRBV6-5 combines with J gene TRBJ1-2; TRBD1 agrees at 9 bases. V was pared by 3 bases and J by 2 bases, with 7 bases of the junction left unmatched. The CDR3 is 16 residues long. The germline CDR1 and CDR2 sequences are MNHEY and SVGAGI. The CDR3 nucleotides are TGTGCCAGCAGTTATTCAACAGGGGGCCTCAACTATGGCTACACCTTC. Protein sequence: CASSYSTGGLNYGYTF.

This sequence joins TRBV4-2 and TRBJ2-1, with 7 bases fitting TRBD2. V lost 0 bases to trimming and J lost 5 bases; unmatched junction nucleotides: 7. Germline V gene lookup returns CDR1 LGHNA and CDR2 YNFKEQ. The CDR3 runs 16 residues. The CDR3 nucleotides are TGTGCCAGCAGCCAAGATCTGCCTAGCGGAAACAATGAGCAGTTCTTC. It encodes CASSQDLPSGNNEQFF.

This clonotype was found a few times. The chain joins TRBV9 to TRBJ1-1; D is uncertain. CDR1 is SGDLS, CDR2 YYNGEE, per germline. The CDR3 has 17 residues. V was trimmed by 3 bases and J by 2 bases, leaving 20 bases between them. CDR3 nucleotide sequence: TGTGCCAGCAGCGCAACCTTGGGGTACGGGTCCAACACTGAAGCTTTCTTT. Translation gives CASSATLGYGSNTEAFF.

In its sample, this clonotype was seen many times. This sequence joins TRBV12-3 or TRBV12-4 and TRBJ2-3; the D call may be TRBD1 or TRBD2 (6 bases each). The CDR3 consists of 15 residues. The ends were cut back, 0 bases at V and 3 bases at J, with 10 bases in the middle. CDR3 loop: CASSLAGGWTDTQYF. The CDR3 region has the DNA TGTGCCAGCAGTTTAGCAGGGGGGTGGACAGATACGCAGTATTTT.

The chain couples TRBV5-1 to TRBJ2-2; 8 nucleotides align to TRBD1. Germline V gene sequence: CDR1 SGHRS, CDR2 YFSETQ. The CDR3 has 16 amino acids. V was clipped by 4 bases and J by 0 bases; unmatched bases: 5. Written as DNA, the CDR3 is TGCGCCAGCAGCACGACAGGGGCCCCGAACACCGGGGAGCTGTTTTTT. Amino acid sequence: CASSTTGAPNTGELFF.

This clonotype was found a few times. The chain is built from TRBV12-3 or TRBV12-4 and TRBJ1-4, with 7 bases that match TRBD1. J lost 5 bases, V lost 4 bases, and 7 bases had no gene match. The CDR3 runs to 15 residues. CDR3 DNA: TGTGCCAGCAGTTCCGGGGACAGACCAAATGAAAAACTGTTTTTT. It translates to CASSSGDRPNEKLFF.

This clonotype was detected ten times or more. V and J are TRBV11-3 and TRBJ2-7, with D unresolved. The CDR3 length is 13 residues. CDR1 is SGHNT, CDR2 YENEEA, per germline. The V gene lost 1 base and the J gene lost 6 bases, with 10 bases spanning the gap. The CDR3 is CASSLGSVGEQYF. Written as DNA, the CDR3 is TGTGCCAGCAGCTTAGGGTCTGTGGGCGAGCAGTACTTC.

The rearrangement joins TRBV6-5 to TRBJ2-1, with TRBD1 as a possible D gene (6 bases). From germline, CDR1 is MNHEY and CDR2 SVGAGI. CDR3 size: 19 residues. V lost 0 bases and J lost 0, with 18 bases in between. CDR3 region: CASSYSLFGTLSSYNEQFF. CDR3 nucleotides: TGTGCCAGCAGTTACTCCCTATTCGGGACACTGAGCTCCTACAATGAGCAGTTCTTC.